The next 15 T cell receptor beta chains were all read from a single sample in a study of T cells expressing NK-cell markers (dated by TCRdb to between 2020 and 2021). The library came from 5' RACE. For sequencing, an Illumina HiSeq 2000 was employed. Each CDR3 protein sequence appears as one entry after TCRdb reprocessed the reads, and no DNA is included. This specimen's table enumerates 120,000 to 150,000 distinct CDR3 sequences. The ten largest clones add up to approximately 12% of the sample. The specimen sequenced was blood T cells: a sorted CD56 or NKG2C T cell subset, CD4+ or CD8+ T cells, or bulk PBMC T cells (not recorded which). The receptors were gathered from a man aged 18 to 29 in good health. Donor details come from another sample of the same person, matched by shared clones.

This chain's CDR3 is CSARLGGASIPEKLFF. The V call is TRBV20-1, the J call TRBJ1-4; the TCRdb call, TRBD1, lacks DNA for checking. In germline, CDR1 is DFQATT, CDR2 SNEGSKA (reference sequence). The CDR3 runs to 16 residues.

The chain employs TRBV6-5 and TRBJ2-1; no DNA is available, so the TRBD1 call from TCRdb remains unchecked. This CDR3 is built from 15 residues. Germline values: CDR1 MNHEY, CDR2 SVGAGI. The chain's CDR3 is CASSYTRGWLNEQFF.

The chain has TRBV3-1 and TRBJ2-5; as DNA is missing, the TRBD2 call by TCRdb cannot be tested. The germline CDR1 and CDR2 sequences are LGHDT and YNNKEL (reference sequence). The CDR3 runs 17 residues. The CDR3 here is CASSQETSPAGLETQYF.

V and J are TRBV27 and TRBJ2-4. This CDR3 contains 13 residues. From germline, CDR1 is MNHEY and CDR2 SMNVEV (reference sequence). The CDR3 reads CASSFGQKNIQYF.

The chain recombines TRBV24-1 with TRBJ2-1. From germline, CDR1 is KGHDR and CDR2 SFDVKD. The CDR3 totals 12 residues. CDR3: CATSEDSDEQFF.

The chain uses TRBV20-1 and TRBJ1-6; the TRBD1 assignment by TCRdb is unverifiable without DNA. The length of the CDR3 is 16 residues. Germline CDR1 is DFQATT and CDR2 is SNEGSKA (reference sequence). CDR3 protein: CSARAPPGTENSPLHF.

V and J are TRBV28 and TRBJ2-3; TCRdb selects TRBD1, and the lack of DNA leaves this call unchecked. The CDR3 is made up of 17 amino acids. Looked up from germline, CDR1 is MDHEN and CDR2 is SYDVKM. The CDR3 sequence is CASSTTGQGTYTDTQYF.

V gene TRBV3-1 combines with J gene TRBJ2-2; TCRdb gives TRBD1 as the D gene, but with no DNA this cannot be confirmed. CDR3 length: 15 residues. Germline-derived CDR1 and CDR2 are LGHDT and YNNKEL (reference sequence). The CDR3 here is CASSRVPGGTGELFF. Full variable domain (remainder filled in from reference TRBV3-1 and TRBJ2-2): DTAVSQTPKYLVTQMGNDKSIKCEQNLGHDTMYWYKQDSKKFLKIMFSYNNKELIINETVPNRFSPKSPDKAHLNLHINSLELGDSAVYFCASSRVPGGTGELFFGEGSRLTVL.

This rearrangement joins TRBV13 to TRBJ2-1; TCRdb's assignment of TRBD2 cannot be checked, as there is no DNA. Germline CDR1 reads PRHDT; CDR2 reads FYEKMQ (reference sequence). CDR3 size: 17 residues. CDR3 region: CASSPPAGDFAYNEQFF.

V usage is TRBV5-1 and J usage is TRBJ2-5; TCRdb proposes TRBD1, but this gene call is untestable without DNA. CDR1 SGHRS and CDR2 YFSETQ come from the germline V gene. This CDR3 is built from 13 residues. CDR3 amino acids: CASSQIPGLAQYF. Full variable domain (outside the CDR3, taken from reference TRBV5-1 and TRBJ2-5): KAGVTQTPRYLIKTRGQQVTLSCSPISGHRSVSWYQQTPGQGLQFLFEYFSETQRNKGNFPGRFSGRQFSNSRSEMNVSTLELGDSALYLCASSQIPGLAQYFGPGTRLLVL.

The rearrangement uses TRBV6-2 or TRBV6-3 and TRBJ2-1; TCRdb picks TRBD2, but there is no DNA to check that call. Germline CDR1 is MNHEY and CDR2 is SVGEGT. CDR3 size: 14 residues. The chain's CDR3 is CASSYLRLDNEQFF.

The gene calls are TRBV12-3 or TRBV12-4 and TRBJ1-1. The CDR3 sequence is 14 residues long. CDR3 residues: CASSPRGGGTEAFF.

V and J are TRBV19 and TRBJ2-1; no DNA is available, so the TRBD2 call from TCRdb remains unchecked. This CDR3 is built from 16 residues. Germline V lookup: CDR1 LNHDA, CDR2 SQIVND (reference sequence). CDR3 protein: CASSIVPGGLYNEQFF.

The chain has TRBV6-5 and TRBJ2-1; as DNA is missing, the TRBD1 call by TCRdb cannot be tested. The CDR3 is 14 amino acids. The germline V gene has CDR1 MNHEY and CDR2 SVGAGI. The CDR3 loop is CASSYLGQSNEQFF.

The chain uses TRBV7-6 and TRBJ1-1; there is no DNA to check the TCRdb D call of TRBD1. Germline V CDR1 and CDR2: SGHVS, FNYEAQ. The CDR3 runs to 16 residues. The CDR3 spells CASSLNPGQDSTEAFF.